This T cell receptor beta chain was captured in a study of blood T cell repertoires in COVID-19. Authors' analysis steps: Amplification of reference gene primers was used by the study to estimate nucleated cell counts. Clones were read by immunoSEQ multiplex PCR, and TCRdb kept only the in-frame ones, dropping some. V and J calls and clone size are as listed in that table; D and trimming were resolved from the DNA. Of about 12,000 clones listed, over 90% are singletons. The CDR3 is 14 residues long. The germline CDR1 and CDR2 sequences are MGHRA and YSYEKL. Trimming pared 4 bases from V and 2 bases from J, leaving 12 bases between.

Material: peripheral blood. The rearrangement joins TRBV4-1 to TRBJ2-7, with D perhaps TRBD2 (5 bases). The clonotype originates from an older woman with active COVID-19. CDR3 sequence reads: CASSPRTEAYEQYF. The CDR3 coding sequence is TGCGCCAGCAGCCCCCGGACTGAGGCCTACGAGCAGTACTTC.